These 24 T cell receptor beta chains share one sample of origin, sequenced in a study of CD8+ T cells in alopecia areata. Reverse transcription of extracted RNA yielded cDNA, which provided the sequencing template. TCRdb's copy holds only in-frame clones and misses some; the assay was immunoSEQ multiplex PCR. The table includes about 200,000 clones, roughly 66% detected once. Documented treatment: oral pan-JAK inhibitor, 5-10 mg twice daily. Here the sequenced sample was CD4+ T cells sorted from blood, taken at week 24, from a patient treated with tofacitinib. The receptor set was obtained from a human donor with alopecia areata.

This chain joins TRBV28 and TRBJ2-7; D gene ambiguous. Deletions cut 5 bases from V and 4 bases from J, with 12 bases between. The CDR3 is 13 amino acids. Germline values: CDR1 MDHEN, CDR2 SYDVKM. The CDR3 DNA sequence: TGTGCCAGCAGTGGTCTATCGGCTTACGAGCAGTACTTC. Translation gives CASSGLSAYEQYF.

The chain employs TRBV29-1 and TRBJ2-3; 7 bases map to TRBD1. CDR1 SQVTM and CDR2 ANQGSEA come from the germline V gene. Unmatched junction bases numbered 4, after V lost 4 bases and J lost 0 bases. This CDR3 is built from 14 residues. CDR3 sequence reads: CSVAVRGSTDTQYF. Here the CDR3 DNA reads TGCAGCGTTGCAGTCAGGGGGAGCACAGATACGCAGTATTTT.

Comment on this clone: This sample also contains other DNA sequences that code for the same CDR3. This sequence joins TRBV29-1 and TRBJ1-1, with D possibly being TRBD1 (5 bases). The CDR3 runs to 10 residues. V was shortened by 6 bases and J by 6 bases, with 8 bases between the two germline ends. Germline loops: CDR1 SQVTM, CDR2 ANQGSEA. The CDR3: CSVRDSEAFF. As DNA, the CDR3 is TGCAGCGTGCGGGACTCTGAAGCTTTCTTT.

DNA of the CDR3: TGTGCCAGCATTATGGGGACAGGGGGAGGAGTAGCTTTCTTT. It translates to CASIMGTGGGVAFF. The chain has TRBV7-9 and TRBJ1-1, with 11 bases identical to TRBD1. In germline, CDR1 is SEHNR, CDR2 FQNEAQ (reference sequence). This CDR3 comprises 14 residues. V lost 7 bases and J lost 10; bases outside the gene matches: 11.

This clone appeared many times. J is TRBJ1-1 and V is TRBV4-3; TRBD1 aligns across 9 bases. In germline, CDR1 is LGHNA, CDR2 YSLEER. The CDR3 is 17 amino acids. Trimming removed 1 base from V and 0 bases from J; junction bases left unmatched: 6. The CDR3 nucleotides are TGCGCCAGCAGCCAAGTAGCGGGGGACAGGGTGAACACTGAAGCTTTCTTT. This gives the protein CASSQVAGDRVNTEAFF.

The chain uses TRBV30 and TRBJ1-2, with D possibly being TRBD1 (5 bases). The CDR3 consists of 13 residues. V lost 7 bases and J 3 bases, leaving 15 bases between the germline ends. Germline CDR1 reads GTSNPN; CDR2 reads SVGIG (reference sequence). The CDR3 nucleotides read TGTGCCTTGGGACTTACCGGGGACTATGGCTACACCTTC. Protein sequence: CALGLTGDYGYTF. The full variable domain, its missing parts supplied by reference TRBV30 and TRBJ1-2, is SQTIHQWPATLVQPVGSPLSLECTVEGTSNPNLYWYRQAAGRGLQLLFYSVGIGQISSEVPQNLSASRPQDRQFILSSKKLLLSDSGFYLCALGLTGDYGYTFGSGTRLTVV.

The chain recombines TRBV29-1 with TRBJ1-2, with no clear D. Trimming shortened V by 3 bases and J by 2 bases, and 10 bases separated the two germline ends. Germline V gene sequence: CDR1 SQVTM, CDR2 ANQGSEA. The CDR3 totals 13 residues. CDR3 loop: CSVESGQNYGYTF. The CDR3 DNA sequence: TGCAGCGTTGAGTCGGGTCAGAACTATGGCTACACCTTC.

This clone showed up just a few times. The chain joins TRBV5-1 to TRBJ2-3; D might be TRBD1 (6 bases). The CDR3 loop spans 14 amino acids. The V end lost 4 bases, the J end lost 0 bases, and 9 bases lay between the germline ends. Germline CDR1 is SGHRS and CDR2 is YFSETQ. The CDR3 coding sequence is TGCGCCAGCAGCGCAGGACAGAGCACAGATACGCAGTATTTT. It yields the protein CASSAGQSTDTQYF.

This clone was observed a few times. This chain links TRBV15 with TRBJ1-2, with a possible D match to TRBD1 (6 bases). The CDR3 sequence is 15 residues long. V was shortened by 0 bases and J by 6 bases, with 14 bases between the two germline ends. Germline CDR1 and CDR2: LNHNV and YYDKDF (reference sequence). CDR3 in DNA: TGTGCCACCAGCAGAGATCGGCCGGGGGCGAATGGCTACACCTTC. Amino acids: CATSRDRPGANGYTF.

This chain links TRBV27 with TRBJ1-6; no definite D call. Per the germline V gene, CDR1 is MNHEY and CDR2 is SMNVEV (reference sequence). The CDR3 loop spans 14 amino acids. Trimming pared 7 bases from V and 10 bases from J, leaving 17 bases between. CDR3 nucleotide sequence: TGTGCCAGCACCGACTGGGTTGAGGACTCACCCCTCCACTTT. Translation: CASTDWVEDSPLHF.

V usage is TRBV29-1 and J usage is TRBJ1-1; maybe TRBD1 (5 bases). CDR3 length: 12 amino acids. From germline, CDR1 is SQVTM and CDR2 ANQGSEA. Trimming stripped 7 bases from V and 5 bases from J, with 14 bases between. This CDR3 reads CSAHGGGTEAFF. DNA of the CDR3: TGCAGCGCCCACGGGGGGGGTACTGAAGCTTTCTTT.

This clone occurred a few times. Other DNA sequences in the same sample also yield this CDR3. The genes are TRBV29-1 and TRBJ2-7; D call uncertain. This CDR3 has 11 amino acids. V lost 4 bases to trimming and J lost 4 bases, with 8 bases between them. Germline CDR1 reads SQVTM; CDR2 reads ANQGSEA. CDR3 in amino acids: CSVVRGYEQYF. CDR3 DNA sequence: TGCAGCGTTGTAAGAGGTTACGAGCAGTACTTC.

This clone occurred a few times. The CDR3 is CASRAGQRLPNSPLHF. CDR3 bases: TGTGCCTCACGTGCGGGACAGCGACTACCGAATTCACCCCTCCACTTT. The gene calls are TRBV19 and TRBJ1-6; 7 positions agree with TRBD1. Germline V gene lookup returns CDR1 LNHDA and CDR2 SQIVND (reference sequence). V dropped 11 bases and J dropped 7; count of bases not matched to a gene: 17. CDR3 length equals 16 residues.

Only one count was recorded for this clone. This sequence joins TRBV5-1 and TRBJ2-3; the match to TRBD1 covers 7 bases. The V gene's germline CDR1 is SGHRS and CDR2 YFSETQ. CDR3 length: 15 amino acids. V lost 2 bases, J lost 1 base, and 4 bases stayed unmatched. The DNA for the CDR3 is TGCGCCAGCAGCTTACCGGGACAGCGCACAGATACGCAGTATTTT. Residues: CASSLPGQRTDTQYF.

The chain uses TRBV15 and TRBJ2-7; a weak D match, TRBD1 (6 bases). V lost 5 bases and J 5 bases, leaving 16 bases between the germline ends. Germline assignment: CDR1 LNHNV and CDR2 YYDKDF (reference sequence). The CDR3 has 14 residues. The CDR3 sequence is CATSRWGQGNEQYF. Written as DNA, the CDR3 is TGTGCCACCAGCCGATGGGGACAAGGGAACGAGCAGTACTTC.

This clone has a handful of counts. The V and J genes are TRBV5-1 and TRBJ2-7, with TRBD1 as a possible D gene (6 bases). There are 13 residues in the CDR3. V was shortened by 5 bases and J by 0 bases, with 9 bases between the two germline ends. The germline CDR1 and CDR2 sequences are SGHRS and YFSETQ. CDR3 protein: CASRGDNSYEQYF. CDR3 DNA sequence: TGCGCCAGCAGGGGGGACAACTCCTACGAGCAGTACTTC. The full variable domain, with the rest looked up from reference TRBV5-1 and TRBJ2-7, is KAGVTQTPRYLIKTRGQQVTLSCSPISGHRSVSWYQQTPGQGLQFLFEYFSETQRNKGNFPGRFSGRQFSNSRSEMNVSTLELGDSALYLCASRGDNSYEQYFGPGTRLTVT.

This chain uses TRBV7-2 with TRBJ2-7; 8 bases match TRBD2. This CDR3 spans 15 amino acids. The V gene end was trimmed by 5 bases and the J gene end by 2 bases; junction bases not matched to a gene: 8. Germline V CDR1 and CDR2: SGHTA, FQGNSA. As DNA, the CDR3 is TGTGCCAGCAGCCCCCGGACTAGCTCTACCTACGAGCAGTACTTC. Translation: CASSPRTSSTYEQYF.

The chain recombines TRBV29-1 with TRBJ1-2; 7 nucleotides line up with TRBD1. The trim removed 8 bases at V and 8 bases at J, leaving 11 bases unmatched. Germline CDR1 SQVTM, CDR2 ANQGSEA. The CDR3 spans 12 residues. The CDR3 region is CSTSRGLEGYTF. CDR3 DNA sequence: TGCAGCACCTCCAGGGGGTTGGAGGGCTACACCTTC.

This chain links TRBV15 with TRBJ1-2, with TRBD1 as a possible D gene (6 bases). Germline V gene data show CDR1 as LNHNV and CDR2 as YYDKDF (reference sequence). V lost 2 bases to trimming and J lost 14 bases, with 18 bases between them. The CDR3 is 13 amino acids. CDR3: CATSRRDGGPGTF. The CDR3 region has the DNA TGTGCCACCAGCAGAAGAGATGGGGGGCCGGGGACCTTC. Based on the CDR3 plus reference TRBV15 and TRBJ1-2, the full variable domain is DAMVIQNPRYQVTQFGKPVTLSCSQTLNHNVMYWYQQKSSQAPKLLFHYYDKDFNNEADTPDNFQSRRPNTSFCFLDIRSPGLGDTAMYLCATSRRDGGPGTFGSGTRLTVV.

V and J are TRBV30 and TRBJ1-5; D not resolved. Looked up from germline, CDR1 is GTSNPN and CDR2 is SVGIG (reference sequence). The germline V and J ends were trimmed by 3 bases and 0 bases, with 9 bases remaining between them. The CDR3 runs to 14 residues. CDR3 in amino acids: CAWSIGDSNQPQHF. CDR3 DNA: TGTGCCTGGAGCATCGGGGATAGCAATCAGCCCCAGCATTTT.

This clone has a handful of counts. This sequence joins TRBV11-3 and TRBJ1-2; tentative D call: TRBD1 (6 bases). The CDR3 is made up of 12 amino acids. Germline assignment: CDR1 SGHNT and CDR2 YENEEA. V was pared by 3 bases and J by 8 bases, with 10 bases between. CDR3 nucleotide sequence: TGTGCCAGCAGCTTCAACAGGGACGGCTACACCTTC. Its protein is CASSFNRDGYTF. The full variable domain, completed using reference TRBV11-3 and TRBJ1-2, is EAGVVQSPRYKIIEKKQPVAFWCNPISGHNTLYWYLQNLGQGPELLIRYENEEAVDDSQLPKDRFSAERLKGVDSTLKIQPAELGDSAVYLCASSFNRDGYTFGSGTRLTVV.

This rearrangement joins TRBV6-5 to TRBJ1-5; a possible D gene is TRBD1 (5 bases). Germline V lookup: CDR1 MNHEY, CDR2 SVGAGI. V shed 5 bases and J shed 6 bases, with 14 bases lying between them. The CDR3 loop spans 14 amino acids. CDR3 protein: CASSPSGPRQPQHF. CDR3 DNA: TGTGCCAGCAGTCCCTCGGGGCCCCGTCAGCCCCAGCATTTT.

This clone was seen a handful of times. The rearrangement uses TRBV5-6 and TRBJ2-4; the match to TRBD1 covers 8 bases. The CDR3 runs 15 residues. The J segment lost 4 bases and the V segment lost 3 bases, leaving 6 bases of the junction unmatched. The germline gives CDR1 SGHDT, CDR2 YYEEEE. The DNA of the CDR3 is TGTGCCAGCAGCTCCAGGGGGCGTGGGAAAAACATTCAGTACTTC. Translating it yields CASSSRGRGKNIQYF.

The chain has TRBV18 and TRBJ2-1; D uncertain. Germline V gene data show CDR1 as KGHSH and CDR2 as LQKENI. The CDR3 length is 11 residues. The V gene lost 5 bases and the J gene lost 5 bases, with 4 bases spanning the gap. CDR3 nucleotide sequence: TGTGCCAGCTCAGGGGACAATGAGCAGTTCTTC. Translating it yields CASSGDNEQFF. Complete variable domain (other parts from reference TRBV18 and TRBJ2-1): NAGVMQNPRHLVRRRGQEARLRCSPMKGHSHVYWYRQLPEEGLKFMVYLQKENIIDESGMPKERFSAEFPKEGPSILRIQQVVRGDSAAYFCASSGDNEQFFGPGTRLTVL.